These T cell receptor beta chains were read from a single sample in a study of T cell responses to AZD1222 COVID-19 vaccine. Clones were read by immunoSEQ multiplex PCR, and TCRdb kept only the in-frame ones, dropping some. The sample yields some 97,000 clones, 87% seen once. Sequences were derived from peripheral blood, sampled on day 0 of AZD1222 vaccination. The source of these receptors is an adult in good health. Both conserved end residues are part of each CDR3. D genes are given only for firm matches. The size entry is marked missing in some rows and otherwise reads once, few, many or a size class.

j_call | v_call | d_call | clone_size | cdr3_aa | cdr3_nt
TRBJ1-2 | TRBV7-9 | . | . | CASTKGEIYTF | TGTGCCAGCACCAAGGGGGAGATCTACACCTTC
TRBJ1-2 | TRBV4-1 | . | . | CASSQVQRVGYTF | TGCGCCAGCAGCCAAGTTCAGAGGGTTGGCTACACCTTC
TRBJ2-2 | TRBV7-6 | TRBD2 | . | CASSLRLASGPNTGELFF | TGTGCCAGCAGCTTAAGGTTGGCTAGCGGGCCGAACACCGGGGAGCTGTTTTTT
TRBJ1-3 | TRBV28 | . | . | CASSFRGVGNTIYF | TGTGCCAGCAGTTTTAGGGGTGTTGGAAACACCATATATTTT
TRBJ2-5 | TRBV3-1/TRBV3-2 | . | once | CASSQSRSQETQYF | TGTGCCAGCAGTCAAAGCAGAAGTCAAGAGACCCAGTACTTC
TRBJ2-1 | TRBV29-1 | . | . | CSVDGQVYNEQFF | TGCAGCGTTGATGGGCAAGTCTACAATGAGCAGTTCTTC
TRBJ2-3 | TRBV6-2/TRBV6-3 | TRBD1 | . | CASSSPGTGGTDTQYF | TGTGCCAGCAGTTCGCCCGGGACAGGAGGTACAGATACGCAGTATTTT
TRBJ1-4 | TRBV29-1 | TRBD1 | . | CSAEGQVAEKLFF | TGCAGCGCTGAGGGACAGGTCGCTGAAAAACTGTTTTTT
TRBJ1-4 | TRBV15 | . | . | CATSGYFPTNEKLFF | TGTGCCACCTCCGGGTATTTCCCAACTAATGAAAAACTGTTTTTT
TRBJ2-2 | TRBV19 | . | few | CASSPMGGQNTGELFF | TGTGCCAGTAGCCCGATGGGGGGACAAAACACCGGGGAGCTGTTTTTT
TRBJ1-5 | TRBV19 | . | . | CASSATGGVGNQPQHF | TGTGCCAGTAGTGCAACTGGTGGGGTGGGCAATCAGCCCCAGCATTTT
TRBJ1-6 | TRBV11-1 | TRBD1 | . | CASSLGTGRNSPLHF | TGTGCCAGCAGCCTGGGGACAGGGAGAAATTCACCCCTCCACTTT
TRBJ2-3 | TRBV4-3 | TRBD2 | . | CASSQGTSGGTDTQYF | TGCGCCAGCAGCCAAGGGACTAGCGGGGGGACAGATACGCAGTATTTT
TRBJ1-2 | TRBV18 | . | . | CASSPQEGLYGYTF | TGTGCCAGCTCACCACAGGAAGGGCTCTATGGCTACACCTTC
TRBJ2-3 | TRBV7-2 | . | . | CASSFSLTDTQYF | TGTGCCAGCAGCTTCTCTCTCACAGATACGCAGTATTTT
TRBJ2-7 | TRBV3-1/TRBV3-2 | TRBD1 | . | CASSQEWTGVVYEQYF | TGTGCCAGCAGCCAAGAGTGGACAGGGGTTGTCTACGAGCAGTACTTC
TRBJ1-2 | TRBV18 | TRBD1 | . | CASSPIGQDPYGYTF | TGTGCCAGCTCACCAATAGGACAGGACCCTTATGGCTACACCTTC
TRBJ2-5 | TRBV11-3 | . | . | CASSLLSTSGQYF | TGTGCCAGCAGCCTCCTCTCCACTAGTGGCCAGTACTTC
TRBJ1-2 | TRBV5-1 | TRBD1 | . | CASEPTGGSGYTF | TGCGCCAGTGAACCTACAGGGGGCTCTGGCTACACCTTC
TRBJ1-5 | TRBV7-2 | TRBD1 | . | CASSSAGQSAQHF | TGTGCCAGCAGCTCCGCGGGACAGTCCGCCCAGCATTTT
TRBJ1-1 | TRBV7-8 | . | . | CASSSLRNTEAFF | TGTGCCAGCAGCTCCCTCAGGAACACTGAAGCTTTCTTT
TRBJ1-2 | TRBV5-1 | . | . | CASSKGTDYGYTF | TGCGCCAGCAGCAAAGGGACTGACTATGGCTACACCTTC
TRBJ1-2 | TRBV7-9 | . | few | CASSLWTVTNYGYTF | TGTGCCAGCAGCTTATGGACCGTTACTAACTATGGCTACACCTTC
TRBJ2-2 | TRBV25-1 | . | once | CASSDQGPSNTGELFF | TGTGCCAGCAGTGACCAAGGGCCTTCGAACACCGGGGAGCTGTTTTTT
TRBJ2-7 | TRBV7-9 | . | few | CASSYEIVEQYF | TGTGCCAGCAGCTACGAGATAGTCGAGCAGTACTTC
TRBJ2-7 | TRBV5-5 | TRBD1 | . | CASASDRDYEQYF | TGTGCCAGCGCGTCGGACAGGGACTACGAGCAGTACTTC
TRBJ1-4 | TRBV19 | . | . | CASSTHREGSEKLFF | TGTGCCAGTAGTACCCACAGGGAGGGGAGTGAAAAACTGTTTTTT
TRBJ1-6 | TRBV27 | TRBD1 | . | CASSPQGAGSGSPLHF | TGTGCCAGCAGTCCACAGGGGGCAGGCTCTGGGTCACCCCTCCACTTT
TRBJ2-2 | TRBV10-3 | . | . | CAISETAVGDTGELFF | TGTGCCATCAGTGAAACAGCAGTGGGAGACACCGGGGAGCTGTTTTTT
TRBJ2-3 | TRBV19 | . | . | CASSITGTDTQYF | TGTGCCAGTAGTATTACGGGAACAGATACGCAGTATTTT
TRBJ1-4 | TRBV15 | . | . | CATSIDGGGNEKLFF | TGTGCCACCAGCATAGACGGCGGGGGGAATGAAAAACTGTTTTTT
TRBJ2-4 | TRBV7-2 | . | . | CASSPPVGTVAKNIQYF | TGTGCCAGCAGCCCCCCCGTGGGCACTGTAGCCAAAAACATTCAGTACTTC
TRBJ2-5 | TRBV7-2 | TRBD1 | . | CASSFSRGQETQYF | TGTGCCAGCAGCTTTTCCAGGGGGCAAGAGACCCAGTACTTC
TRBJ1-2 | TRBV20-1 | . | few | CSARLRQFITF | TGCAGTGCCAGATTGAGGCAGTTTATCACCTTC
TRBJ2-1 | TRBV12-3/TRBV12-4 | . | . | CASSPSPPYEQFF | TGTGCCAGCAGTCCCTCCCCCCCGTATGAGCAGTTCTTC
TRBJ1-3 | TRBV2 | TRBD1 | . | CASSPSRGPRGNTIYF | TGTGCCAGCAGTCCTTCTAGGGGGCCGAGAGGAAACACCATATATTTT
TRBJ1-5 | TRBV6-5 | TRBD1 | . | CASSYGDSTPQHF | TGTGCCAGCAGTTACGGGGACAGTACGCCCCAGCATTTT